A selection of T cell receptor beta chains follows, all from one sample in a study of CD8+ T cells in alopecia areata. Assay used: immunoSEQ multiplex PCR; TCRdb lists only in-frame clones, some missing. In the table there are about 270,000 clones, 60% of which are singletons. The sequenced sample was CD4+ T cells sorted from blood, obtained around week 54, from a patient treated with tofacitinib. These receptors were obtained from a human donor with alopecia areata. Both conserved end residues are part of each CDR3. The order of the fields is V gene, D gene, J gene, clone size, CDR3 protein, CDR3 DNA. D genes are given only for firm matches. Clone size is given for some rows only: seen once, a few or many times, or a class if the clone is expanded.

TRBV10-3	TRBD1	TRBJ2-7	once	CAISDYGQGSEQYF	TGTGCCATCAGTGACTACGGACAGGGCTCCGAGCAGTACTTC
TRBV4-1	NA	TRBJ2-2	NA	CASSQGWFSDGGELFF	TGCGCCAGCAGCCAGGGCTGGTTTAGTGATGGCGGGGAGCTGTTTTTT
TRBV6-1	NA	TRBJ2-3	NA	CASDLTGSTDTQYF	TGTGCCAGCGATTTGACAGGATCCACAGATACGCAGTATTTT
TRBV30	TRBD1	TRBJ1-2	NA	CAWSVQGTYGYTF	TGTGCCTGGAGTGTACAGGGGACATATGGCTACACCTTC
TRBV6-4	NA	TRBJ1-2	NA	CASSPLGEGLSGYTF	TGTGCCAGCAGTCCCCTCGGTGAGGGCTTGAGCGGCTACACCTTC
TRBV15	NA	TRBJ2-7	NA	CATSRGGYSYEQYF	TGTGCCACCAGCAGAGGGGGGTACTCCTACGAGCAGTACTTC
TRBV30	TRBD1	TRBJ1-6	NA	CAWRDSSTSPLHF	TGTGCCTGGCGGGACAGCTCTACTTCACCCCTCCACTTT
TRBV15	TRBD1	TRBJ2-4	once	CATSRDQGEKNIQYF	TGTGCCACCAGCAGAGACCAGGGGGAGAAAAACATTCAGTACTTC
TRBV7-2	TRBD1	TRBJ2-2	few	CASSSQGASGELFF	TGTGCCAGCAGCTCCCAGGGGGCCAGCGGGGAGCTGTTTTTT
TRBV7-9	NA	TRBJ2-1	few	CASSSGFLRFF	TGTGCCAGCAGCTCGGGGTTTTTGCGGTTCTTC
TRBV7-9	NA	TRBJ2-3	few	CASSFRGPPDTQYF	TGTGCCAGCAGCTTTCGGGGCCCTCCAGATACGCAGTATTTT